Below, 9 T cell receptor beta chains from the same sample are listed, as sequenced in a study of blood T cell repertoires in COVID-19. The assay was immunoSEQ multiplex PCR, and TCRdb's table has in-frame clones only and misses some. The sample includes tens of thousands of clones, roughly 85% of them seen just once. Material: peripheral blood. The receptor source for this set is a human donor in a cohort sampled during active or convalescent COVID-19.

This clone has only one observation. The gene calls are TRBV20-1 and TRBJ1-2; D uncertain. Germline lookup yields CDR1 DFQATT and CDR2 SNEGSKA (reference sequence). The CDR3 is made up of 11 amino acids. The germline V and J ends were trimmed by 6 bases and 3 bases, with 8 bases remaining between them. The CDR3, as DNA: TGCAGTGCCCAGAGCGACTATGGCTACACCTTC. Residues: CSAQSDYGYTF.

The chain uses TRBV19 and TRBJ2-1; TRBD1 matches at 8 bases. The CDR3 consists of 15 residues. The junction had 5 bases not matched to a gene; V was cut back by 7 bases and J by 0 bases. Per the germline V gene, CDR1 is LNHDA and CDR2 is SQIVND (reference sequence). CDR3 residues: CASTGQGRSYNEQFF. The CDR3 nucleotides read TGTGCCAGTACTGGACAGGGTCGCTCCTACAATGAGCAGTTCTTC.

The chain is built from TRBV9 and TRBJ2-5; a possible D gene is TRBD1 (5 bases). This CDR3 has 15 residues. Germline CDR1 reads SGDLS; CDR2 reads YYNGEE. Trimming shortened V by 3 bases and J by 5 bases, and 17 bases separated the two germline ends. CDR3 amino acids: CASSADSGSGETQYF. CDR3 nucleotides: TGTGCCAGCAGCGCAGATTCCGGGTCAGGGGAGACCCAGTACTTC.

The V and J genes are TRBV7-2 and TRBJ1-1; D is possibly TRBD1 (5 bases). Trimming removed 3 bases from V and 4 bases from J, with 9 bases in between. CDR1 SGHTA and CDR2 FQGNSA come from the germline V gene. The CDR3 totals 13 residues. The CDR3 DNA follows: TGTGCCAGCAGCTTTCAGGGAGGCACTGAAGCTTTCTTT. It is translated as CASSFQGGTEAFF.

This clone was counted between two and nine times. The genes are TRBV4-1 and TRBJ2-2; D might be TRBD1 (5 bases). V was trimmed by 1 base and J by 4 bases, leaving 10 bases between them. CDR3 length: 15 amino acids. The germline CDR1 and CDR2 sequences are MGHRA and YSYEKL. CDR3: CASSQGWGGTGELFF. The CDR3 DNA is TGCGCCAGCAGCCAAGGATGGGGCGGCACCGGGGAGCTGTTTTTT.

This clone came up once. This chain joins TRBV6-2 or TRBV6-3 and TRBJ2-3; D is undetermined. V was cut by 6 bases and J by 5 bases, with 9 bases left in between. The CDR3 runs 12 residues. Germline CDR1 and CDR2: MNHEY and SVGEGT. Here the CDR3 DNA reads TGTGCCAGCAGCACGCTAGGAGATACGCAGTATTTT. It codes for CASSTLGDTQYF.

V gene TRBV7-6 combines with J gene TRBJ2-7, with 8 bases that match TRBD1. The length of the CDR3 is 16 residues. Trimming cost V 2 bases and J 5 bases; bases outside gene matches: 11. The V gene's germline CDR1 is SGHVS and CDR2 FNYEAQ. This CDR3 is CASSLTTGTGRDEQYF. DNA for the CDR3: TGTGCCAGCAGCTTAACTACCGGGACAGGCAGGGACGAGCAGTACTTC.

This chain links TRBV12-5 with TRBJ2-1; maybe TRBD1 (5 bases). Germline V gives CDR1 LGHNT, CDR2 FRNRAP. The V gene lost 3 bases and the J gene lost 10 bases, with 16 bases spanning the gap. The CDR3 length is 14 residues. The CDR3 region is CASGFGAGLGEQFF. The CDR3 nucleotides are TGTGCTAGTGGTTTTGGGGCAGGGTTGGGGGAGCAGTTCTTC.

V gene TRBV11-2 combines with J gene TRBJ1-1, with 7 bases identical to TRBD1. CDR1 and CDR2 (germline): SGHAT, FQNNGV. The CDR3 extends over 14 amino acids. V trimming: 0 bases; J trimming: 5 bases; junction bases outside the gene matches: 3. CDR3 region: CASSLEQGLTEAFF. In nucleotides, the CDR3 is TGTGCCAGCAGCTTAGAACAGGGGTTAACTGAAGCTTTCTTT.